The rows below give T cell receptor beta chains drawn from one sample of a study of regulatory T cells in long-lasting Graves disease. TCRdb independently ran MiXCR on the multiplex PCR reads; one entry per CDR3 protein. The sample contains under 500,000 distinct CDR3 sequences, less than 25% of which appear only once. This material consisted of peripheral blood mononuclear cells (PBMCs), taken when the disease was refractory, from a patient treated with antithyroid drugs. The receptors derive from a female donor with Graves disease. The CDR3 runs from the conserved cysteine through the conserved F or W. A D gene is named only where the DNA matches it firmly. Not every row has a clone size; where given, it reads once, few, many or a size class.

d_call,clone_size,v_call,j_call,cdr3_aa,cdr3_nt
NA,NA,TRBV7-9,TRBJ1-2,CASSLGDSYCGYTF,TGTGCCAGCAGCTTAGGTGACAGCTACTGTGGCTACACCTTC
NA,NA,TRBV4-2,TRBJ2-2,CASSQDPGSTTGELFF,TGTGCCAGCAGCCAAGACCCCGGGAGCACCACCGGGGAGCTGTTTTTT
NA,NA,TRBV19,TRBJ2-2,CASRGLGQGIGELFF,TGTGCCAGTAGGGGCCTGGGGCAGGGTATCGGGGAGCTGTTTTTT
NA,many,TRBV6-5,TRBJ1-2,CASSYGTPDYGYTF,TGTGCCAGCAGTTACGGGACACCTGACTATGGCTACACCTTC
NA,few,TRBV20-1,TRBJ2-6,CSARAFSGANVLTF,TGCAGTGCTAGAGCCTTCTCTGGGGCCAACGTCCTGACTTTC
NA,many,TRBV12-5,TRBJ2-6,CASGLNGSGANVLTF,TGTGCTAGTGGTTTGAACGGCTCTGGGGCCAACGTCCTGACTTTC
NA,many,TRBV28,TRBJ1-1,CASSFVGTLREAFF,TGTGCCAGCAGTTTTGTCGGGACACTTAGGGAAGCTTTCTTT
NA,few,TRBV4-3,TRBJ1-1,CASSQVYPGSTEAFF,TGCGCCAGCAGCCAAGTTTATCCAGGGAGCACTGAAGCTTTCTTT
NA,many,TRBV24-1,TRBJ2-2,CATSDLRQNTGELFF,TGTGCCACCAGTGATTTGAGGCAGAACACCGGGGAGCTGTTTTTT
NA,many,TRBV7-2,TRBJ2-5,CASSLSRGRGETQYF,TGTGCCAGCAGCTTATCCCGAGGGCGTGGGGAGACCCAGTACTTC
NA,many,TRBV28,TRBJ2-7,CASSSRGTLFYEQYF,TGTGCCAGCAGTTCTCGAGGCACCTTATTCTACGAGCAGTACTTC
NA,NA,TRBV4-3,TRBJ1-4,CASSQDLRATNEKLFF,TGCGCCAGCAGCCAAGATCTCAGGGCAACTAATGAAAAACTGTTTTTT
NA,NA,TRBV4-1,TRBJ2-5,CASSPGPEETQYF,TGCGCCAGCAGCCCCGGCCCGGAAGAGACCCAGTACTTC
TRBD1,many,TRBV6-1,TRBJ1-5,CASLTGGDNQPQHF,TGTGCCAGCCTTACAGGGGGTGACAATCAGCCCCAGCATTTT
NA,many,TRBV28,TRBJ2-5,CASTSRGTGTRETQYF,TGTGCCAGCACAAGTCGTGGTACAGGGACGAGGGAGACCCAGTACTTC
TRBD1,few,TRBV7-9,TRBJ1-1,CASSLRTGPNTEAFF,TGTGCCAGCAGCCTCCGGACAGGCCCTAACACTGAAGCTTTCTTT
NA,few,TRBV20-1,TRBJ2-7,CSARDVYEQYF,TGCAGTGCTAGGGACGTATACGAGCAGTACTTC
NA,many,TRBV18,TRBJ2-2,CASSPIGELFF,TGTGCCAGCTCACCTATCGGGGAGCTGTTTTTT
TRBD1,many,TRBV24-1,TRBJ2-2,CATSESGTGTHTGELFF,TGTGCCACCAGTGAATCCGGGACAGGGACGCACACCGGGGAGCTGTTTTTT
NA,NA,TRBV6-1,TRBJ2-7,CASSVTTLVHEQYF,TGTGCCAGCAGTGTTACAACGTTAGTCCACGAGCAGTACTTC
TRBD1,NA,TRBV27,TRBJ1-2,CASSLRGQGASNYGYTF,TGTGCCAGCAGTTTGAGGGGACAGGGGGCGTCTAACTATGGCTACACCTTC
NA,many,TRBV28,TRBJ2-7,CASSALKDGTYEQYF,TGTGCCAGCAGCGCACTTAAGGACGGGACCTACGAGCAGTACTTC
NA,many,TRBV6-1,TRBJ1-2,CASSPGTFYGYTF,TGTGCCAGCAGCCCCGGGACATTCTATGGCTACACCTTC
NA,many,TRBV6-2/TRBV6-3,TRBJ2-7,CASRKAVQGKDEQYF,TGTGCCAGCAGAAAGGCCGTTCAGGGTAAGGACGAGCAGTACTTC
NA,NA,TRBV15,TRBJ1-5,CATSRDRSGNQPQHF,TGTGCCACCAGCAGAGATCGGTCGGGCAATCAGCCCCAGCATTTT
TRBD1,NA,TRBV9,TRBJ1-2,CASTYEDREGYGYTF,TGTGCCAGCACCTATGAAGACAGGGAGGGCTATGGCTACACCTTC
TRBD2,many,TRBV12-3/TRBV12-4,TRBJ2-5,CASSLRTSGRFETQYF,TGTGCCAGCAGCCTTCGGACTAGCGGGAGATTTGAGACCCAGTACTTC
NA,many,TRBV3-1,TRBJ2-5,CASSQDGETQYF,TGTGCCAGCAGCCAAGATGGGGAGACCCAGTACTTC
NA,NA,TRBV9,TRBJ2-5,CASSVEGTYQETQYF,TGTGCCAGCAGCGTAGAAGGGACGTACCAAGAGACCCAGTACTTC
NA,many,TRBV5-5,TRBJ2-7,CASTNPRYEQYF,TGTGCCAGCACCAACCCGCGCTACGAGCAGTACTTC
NA,few,TRBV6-1,TRBJ2-7,CASSSLQMGGTHSYEQYF,TGTGCCAGCAGTTCCCTTCAAATGGGCGGGACGCACTCCTACGAGCAGTACTTC
NA,many,TRBV3-1,TRBJ1-2,CASSQVEGGYTF,TGTGCCAGCAGCCAGGTTGAGGGTGGCTACACCTTC
TRBD1,NA,TRBV7-9,TRBJ1-1,CASSQGQSMNTEAFF,TGTGCCAGCAGCCAGGGACAGAGCATGAACACTGAAGCTTTCTTT
TRBD2,many,TRBV5-1,TRBJ2-7,CASSLSGSSYEQYF,TGTGCCAGCAGCCTTAGCGGGAGCTCCTACGAGCAGTACTTC
NA,many,TRBV28,TRBJ2-2,CASSLIGDYTGELFF,TGTGCCAGCAGTTTAATTGGGGACTACACCGGGGAGCTGTTTTTT
NA,many,TRBV28,TRBJ1-1,CASSPQGKAFF,TGTGCCAGCAGTCCCCAGGGAAAAGCTTTCTTT
NA,NA,TRBV27,TRBJ2-7,CASSSYGQYF,TGTGCCAGCAGCAGCTACGGGCAGTACTTC
NA,many,TRBV11-3,TRBJ2-5,CASSLGTRRGAQETQYF,TGTGCCAGCAGCTTAGGGACCCGGAGGGGGGCCCAAGAGACCCAGTACTTC
NA,few,TRBV6-9,TRBJ1-1,CASSYLGVDTEAFF,TGTGCCAGCAGTTACTTGGGGGTGGACACTGAAGCTTTCTTT
TRBD2,few,TRBV7-2,TRBJ2-7,CASSRLAGPFEQYF,TGTGCCAGCAGTAGACTAGCGGGGCCCTTCGAGCAGTACTTC
NA,NA,TRBV7-3,TRBJ2-3,CASSLDTTDTQYF,TGTGCCAGCAGCCTCGACACCACAGATACGCAGTATTTT
NA,few,TRBV20-1,TRBJ2-4,CSATEVAKNIQYF,TGCAGTGCTACCGAGGTAGCCAAAAACATTCAGTACTTC
TRBD2,NA,TRBV19,TRBJ2-3,CASSGSGRRSDTQYF,TGTGCCAGTAGTGGTAGCGGGAGGAGGTCAGATACGCAGTATTTT
NA,NA,TRBV12-3/TRBV12-4,TRBJ1-1,CASSIQAQGMNTEAFF,TGTGCCAGCAGTATCCAGGCACAGGGCATGAACACTGAAGCTTTCTTT
TRBD2,NA,TRBV4-1,TRBJ2-5,CASSPQGLAGEETQYF,TGCGCCAGCAGCCCACAGGGACTAGCGGGCGAAGAGACCCAGTACTTC
NA,NA,TRBV6-5,TRBJ2-4,CASSYSREVGPKNIQYF,TGTGCCAGCAGTTACTCGAGAGAAGTTGGGCCCAAAAACATTCAGTACTTC
TRBD2,many,TRBV7-2,TRBJ2-5,CASSLIAGEETQYF,TGTGCCAGCAGCTTAATAGCGGGAGAGGAGACCCAGTACTTC